This record concerns one TCR beta chain sequence. Ten or more counts support this clonotype. Which antigen it targets is not known. Per-base qualities were not stored, and no clone one base away is much larger. The data are from a study of HIV-infected patients and healthy controls (dated by TCRdb to the mid-2010s). With regard to the full study: Although they stayed below normal ranges, CD4 counts in most of the 16 patients rose modestly but significantly after three months of therapy. The CD4:CD8 ratio rose slightly, whereas CD8 counts showed no consistent shift during early therapy. Viral load fell below detection in about 70% of the 16 patients by the second bleed and in all patients following a further year of therapy. Relative to controls, total CDR3 counts per chain did not differ significantly, and patients lacked overall T-cell lymphocytopenia. The study tested whether deep TCR repertoire sequencing of HIV patients' small blood samples could capture immune perturbation and reconstitution.

What the work shows at the level of the full study, not this receptor alone: Healthy controls shared more CDR3s between individuals than HIV+ patients, by Jaccard index and by count of highly shared sequences. Compared with controls, HIV-infected patients showed significantly different mean usage of eight alpha and eight beta V genes. Roughly threefold more distinct CDR3s and higher Shannon diversity were observed in healthy control repertoires than in untreated HIV+ repertoires. The pairing of alpha and beta chains was not determined in the samples. HIV-infected repertoires had significantly higher mean Gini indices than controls, possibly reflecting oligoclonality. Processing included only sixteen HIV-infected individuals, and this was regarded by the authors as a major limit on how widely the findings apply. Alpha-chain CDR3s from MAIT cells occurred at high frequency in healthy controls but were severely depleted in HIV+ repertoires. Using whole blood restricted sequencing depth and prevented separating the dynamics of distinct T-cell subpopulations. Slight age and sex profile differences between the study cohorts did not explain the observed diversity differences. Donor HLA types were not determined in the study. Unequal numbers of distinct sequences between patients and controls complicated comparisons, and size-matching overweighted rare events from HIV-infected data. During therapy, a significant decrease in frequency was seen for HIV-associated CDR3s, whereas no significant change was found for CMV-associated CDR3s, although most of them became more frequent. The apparent post-therapy recovery of the Gini index in HIV-infected patients was not reproduced in size-matched repertoire data.

About 500 ng RNA was reverse transcribed with SuperScript III using primers against the alpha and beta constant regions. Separate libraries for the alpha and beta chains were generated through chain-specific third strand synthesis that incorporated multiplexing indices. To avoid primer bias, the protocol used one single primer pair to amplify every rearrangement within a chain, and the protocol also attached molecular barcodes to each cDNA molecule. The SP2 sequencing primer site and a random hexamer were carried on a 5' RACE adapter, to which purified cDNA was joined by T4 RNA Ligase 1. Second strand synthesis was primed from the SP2 site with Phusion polymerase, using slow temperature ramps to favor optimal annealing. Joined together, two random hexamer sequences that had both been added before amplification formed the 12-nucleotide barcode of each molecule. An amplification PCR of about 24 cycles with P5s and P7 primers came after a short first PCR that had added P5 and P7 adapter elements plus a second index. A total of 27 PCR cycles were applied to the libraries, which were quantified on a Qubit, sized on a Bioanalyzer, and diluted to approximately 3.7 nM. The normalized libraries were sequenced on an Illumina MiSeq using 2 x 250 paired-end kits. MinElute columns were the means by which the reverse transcription reactions were cleaned up, and the reactions were eluted into 9 to 10 ul Tris-Cl. The adapter ligations were run for roughly 25 hours at 16 degrees C, and AMPure XP beads at a 1:1 ratio were afterwards used to clean them. Per the source publication's procedure: A modified Decombinator processed the demultiplexed FASTQ files and output V, J, insert and barcode information. Any sequence that shared a barcode yet differed from the dominant sequence was discarded as an error, and the number of original cDNA molecules was estimated by counting barcodes clustered at Levenshtein distance 3. The R packages ineq, vegan, igraph and RCytoscape were used for downstream analyses, together with IMGT nomenclature and CDR3 definitions. V gene usage was computed over distinct sequences, each TCR counted once to avoid skew from clonal expansion. Whenever two unique CDR3 amino acid sequences within a donor differed by a single Levenshtein edit, similarity networks linked them. Published HIV-specific CDR3s (fewer than 100 alpha, 702 beta) and CMV-specific CDR3s (approximately 13 alpha, some 250 beta) were assembled and queried against the repertoires. It was shown by random subsampling to size-matched repertoires that the decreased diversity of patients was not caused by their lower sequence numbers. The public reads were quality trimmed at Q25 with fastp and then assembled into clones with MiXCR by TCRdb, keeping productive beta chains. Identical CDR3 proteins give one entry, which carries the most common genes and DNA. These V and J calls originate from TCRdb's pipeline instead of the authors' own analysis. In this sample the table shows 5,000 to 6,500 distinct CDR3 sequences, under 9.5% of which occur a single time. The top ten hold 15% to 20% of the sample.

Whole blood was used without cell fractionation, so all unsorted peripheral T cells were reflected in the repertoire. For RNA extraction, about 2.3 ml of peripheral blood was drawn into Tempus tubes. HIV-infected adults who had not yet received antiretroviral therapy and were about to begin treatment were enrolled, with the first sixteen eligible patients processed. Treatment interruptions were among the grounds for excluding patients from enrollment, as were febrile or AIDS-related illness, tumors, hepatitis B or C coinfection, immunomodulatory therapy and recent vaccination. Residual genomic DNA was removed with the TURBO-DNase kit and globin mRNA was depleted with GLOBINclear. Just before antiretroviral therapy was started, pretreatment blood was collected from HIV-infected patients. The receptor's source is an adult with HIV infection. The input for sequencing was blood, taken before antiretroviral therapy.

The CDR3 protein is CASSVVGGQGRGETQYF. The DNA sequence reads TGTGCCAGCAGCGTAGTGGGGGGACAGGGGAGAGGAGAGACCCAGTACTTC. The chain is made from TRBV9 and TRBJ2-5; the junction holds 10 bases that match TRBD1. There are 17 amino acids in the CDR3, from cysteine to phenylalanine inclusive. CDR3 DNA only is kept here, 51 bases in frame from base 1. Clipping removes 0 bases from V and 4 bases from J, with 9 as the unmatched junction base count. For CDR1 and CDR2, the germline V gene lists SGDLS and YYNGEE.